In its sample, the clone carrying this T cell receptor beta chain was seen a few times. Produced via immunoSEQ multiplex PCR; TCRdb's table is partial and in-frame only. The sample consists of tens of thousands of clones, roughly 80% of them appearing once. This record belongs to a study of PD-1 blockade in mismatch repair-deficient tumors. Germline V gene sequence: CDR1 SQVTM, CDR2 ANQGSEA. The CDR3 contains 14 residues. V was cut by 4 bases and J by 3 bases, with 15 bases left in between. The chain has TRBV29-1 and TRBJ1-2, with D hard to call. This receptor was taken from an adult with mismatch repair-deficient cancer. The sequences come from peripheral blood, collected 44 weeks after starting pembrolizumab. For the CDR3, the DNA is TGCAGCGTTGGTCCGGGGAAAGAGGACTATGGCTACACCTTC. Translating it yields CSVGPGKEDYGYTF.